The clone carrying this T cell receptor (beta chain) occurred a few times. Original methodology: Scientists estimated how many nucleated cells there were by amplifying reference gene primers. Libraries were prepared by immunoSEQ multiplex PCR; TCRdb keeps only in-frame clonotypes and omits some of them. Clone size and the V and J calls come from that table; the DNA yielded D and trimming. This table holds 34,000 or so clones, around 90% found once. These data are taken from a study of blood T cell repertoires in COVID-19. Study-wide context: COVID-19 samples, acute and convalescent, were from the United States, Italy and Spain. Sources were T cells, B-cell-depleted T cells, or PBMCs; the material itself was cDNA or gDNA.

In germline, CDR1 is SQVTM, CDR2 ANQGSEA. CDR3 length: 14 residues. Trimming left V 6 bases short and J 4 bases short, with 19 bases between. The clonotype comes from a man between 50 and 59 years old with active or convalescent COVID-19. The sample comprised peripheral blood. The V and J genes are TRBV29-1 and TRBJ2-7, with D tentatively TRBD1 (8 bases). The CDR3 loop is CSVETTGGGYEQYF. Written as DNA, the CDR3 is TGCAGCGTAGAGACAACAGGGGGAGGGTACGAGCAGTACTTC.